This T cell receptor (beta chain) was recovered during a study of beta chain features in type 1 diabetes. Points from the study as a whole: The study notes PCR might favor shorter templates equally in patients and controls. There was a possibility that cDNA sequencing over-represented cells with high TCR expression.

Germline lookup yields CDR1 LNHNV and CDR2 YYDKDF (reference sequence). The length of the CDR3 is 14 residues. V was cut by 0 bases and J by 5 bases, with 9 bases left in between. This clone was seen at least ten times. The target antigen is unknown. Stem cell-like memory, regulatory, central memory and naive CD4+ cells were sorted via CD45RO/CCR7/CD25/CD127/CD95/CD27. TCRB transcripts that were expressed got sequenced, as all of the isolated RNA had been reverse transcribed. Some 3.6 million reads was the average for naive, central memory and regulatory T cell samples. Data came from immunoSEQ multiplex PCR; TCRdb stores just in-frame clones and leaves some out. The data show 150,000 to 180,000 clones, 11% seen once.

The receptor was isolated from a man younger than 30 in good health. The chain recombines TRBV15 with TRBJ2-3, with TRBD1 as a possible D gene (6 bases). The material sequenced was central memory CD4+ T cells from blood. CDR3 sequence reads: CATSRDRGKDTQYF. The CDR3 nucleotides read TGTGCCACCAGCAGAGATAGGGGGAAAGATACGCAGTATTTT.